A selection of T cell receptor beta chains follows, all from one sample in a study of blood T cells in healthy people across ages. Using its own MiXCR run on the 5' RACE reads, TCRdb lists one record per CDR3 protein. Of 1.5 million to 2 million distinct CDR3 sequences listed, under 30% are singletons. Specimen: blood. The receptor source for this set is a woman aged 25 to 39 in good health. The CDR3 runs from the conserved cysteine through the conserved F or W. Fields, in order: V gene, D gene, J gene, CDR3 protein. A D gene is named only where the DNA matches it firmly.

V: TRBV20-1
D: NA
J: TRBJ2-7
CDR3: CSAIRRAYEQYF

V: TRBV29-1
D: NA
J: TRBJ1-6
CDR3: CSVEMGNSPLHF

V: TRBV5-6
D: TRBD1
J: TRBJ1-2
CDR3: CASSPVGTGIGYTF

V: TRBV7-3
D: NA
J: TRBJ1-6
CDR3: CASSRGENSPLHF

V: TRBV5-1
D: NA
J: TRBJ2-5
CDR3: CASSLGPRGAPQETQYF

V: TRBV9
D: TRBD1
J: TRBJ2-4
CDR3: CASGRGQGEDEQYF

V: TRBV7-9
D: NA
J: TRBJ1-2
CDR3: CASSLYLGGYTF

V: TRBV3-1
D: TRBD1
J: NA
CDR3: CASSQVRGSETQYF

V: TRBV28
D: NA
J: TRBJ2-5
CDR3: CASIARLRDAETQYF

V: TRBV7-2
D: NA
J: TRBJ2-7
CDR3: CASSTSVVRVEQYF

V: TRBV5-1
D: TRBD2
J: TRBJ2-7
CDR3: CASELGISGAHEQYF

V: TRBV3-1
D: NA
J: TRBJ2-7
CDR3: CASSRVGGRPTEQYF

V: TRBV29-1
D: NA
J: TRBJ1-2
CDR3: CSAEAAGTPLLFTF

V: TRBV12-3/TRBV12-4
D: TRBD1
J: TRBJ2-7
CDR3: CASSGTGRRQYF

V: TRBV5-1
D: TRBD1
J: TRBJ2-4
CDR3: CASSFGETGVRNIQYF

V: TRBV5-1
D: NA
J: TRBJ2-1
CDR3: CASSLAEGRYNEQFF

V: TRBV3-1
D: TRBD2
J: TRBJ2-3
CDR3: CASSRWTSGDGADTQYF

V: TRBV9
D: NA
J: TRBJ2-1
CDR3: CAGSVEALQYNEQFF

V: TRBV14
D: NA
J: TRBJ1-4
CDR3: CASSQELSRAREKLFF

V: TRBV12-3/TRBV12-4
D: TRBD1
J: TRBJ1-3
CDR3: CASRFPLQGAGNTIYF

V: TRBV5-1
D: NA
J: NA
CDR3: CASRPRQENHEQYF

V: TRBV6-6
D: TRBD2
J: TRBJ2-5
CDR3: CASRSGTSQETQYF

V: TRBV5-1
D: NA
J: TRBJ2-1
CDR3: CASSLDGRPNNEQFF

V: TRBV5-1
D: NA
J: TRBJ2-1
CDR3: CASSSSRTGSEQFF

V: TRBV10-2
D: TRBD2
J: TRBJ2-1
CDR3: CASRKLAGGYNEQFF

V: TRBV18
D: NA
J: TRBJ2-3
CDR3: CASSTSPGSTDTQYF

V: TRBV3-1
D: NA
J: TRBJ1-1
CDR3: CASSEENTRAFF

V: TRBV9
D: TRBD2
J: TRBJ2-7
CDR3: CASGLAPTYEQYF

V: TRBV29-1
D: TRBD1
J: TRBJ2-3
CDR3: CSVSQRQGQGTQYF

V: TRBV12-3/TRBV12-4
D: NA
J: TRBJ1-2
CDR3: CASSLSGQAYGYTF

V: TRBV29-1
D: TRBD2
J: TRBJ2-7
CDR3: CSGTPGTSYEQYF

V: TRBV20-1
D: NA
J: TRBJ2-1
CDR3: CSASLTGVPGEQFF

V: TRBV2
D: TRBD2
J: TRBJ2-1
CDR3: CASSQREGPNEQFF

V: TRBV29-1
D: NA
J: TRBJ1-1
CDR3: CSVVRNTEAFF

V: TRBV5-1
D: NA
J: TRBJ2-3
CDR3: CASSSGPTTQYF

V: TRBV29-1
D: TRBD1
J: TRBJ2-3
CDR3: CSVGGQGVDTQYF

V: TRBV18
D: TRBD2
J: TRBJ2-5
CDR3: CASLGLAGETQYF

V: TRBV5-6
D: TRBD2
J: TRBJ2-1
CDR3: CASSFRTSVSYYNEQFF

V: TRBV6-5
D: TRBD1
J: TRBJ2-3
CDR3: CASSRQGFSDTQYF

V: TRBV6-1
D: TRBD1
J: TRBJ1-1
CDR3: CASSDEGQGASLLEAFF

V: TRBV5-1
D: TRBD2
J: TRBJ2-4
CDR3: CASSQGTSINIQYF

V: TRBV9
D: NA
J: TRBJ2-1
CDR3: CASSVEGHQPYNEQFF

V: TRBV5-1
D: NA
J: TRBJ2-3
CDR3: CASSPSDRTDTQYF

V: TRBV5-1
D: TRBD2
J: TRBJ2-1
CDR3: CASSPTDSGRAPNEQFF

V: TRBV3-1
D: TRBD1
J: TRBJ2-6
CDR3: CASSPMGQGASGANVLTF

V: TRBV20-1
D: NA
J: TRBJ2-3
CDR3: CSAVRTSTDTQYF

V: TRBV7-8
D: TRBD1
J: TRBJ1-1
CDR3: CASSSGNRGLNTEAFF